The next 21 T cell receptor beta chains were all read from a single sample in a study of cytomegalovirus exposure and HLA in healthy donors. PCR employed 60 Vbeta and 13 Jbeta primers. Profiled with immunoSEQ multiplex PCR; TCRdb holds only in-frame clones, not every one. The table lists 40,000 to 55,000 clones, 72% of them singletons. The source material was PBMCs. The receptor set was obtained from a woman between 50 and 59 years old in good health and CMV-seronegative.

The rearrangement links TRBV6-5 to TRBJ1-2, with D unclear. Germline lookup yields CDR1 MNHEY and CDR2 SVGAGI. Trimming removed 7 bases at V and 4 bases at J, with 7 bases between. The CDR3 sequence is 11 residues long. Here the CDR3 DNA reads TGTGCCAGCATATCCTTCTATGGCTACACCTTC. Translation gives CASISFYGYTF.

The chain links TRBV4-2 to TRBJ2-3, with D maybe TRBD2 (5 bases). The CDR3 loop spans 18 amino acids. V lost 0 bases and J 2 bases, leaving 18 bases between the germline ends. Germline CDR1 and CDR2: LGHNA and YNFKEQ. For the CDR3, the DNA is TGTGCCAGCAGCCAAGATCTCTCGTCACTAGGGCCCACAGATACGCAGTATTTT. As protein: CASSQDLSSLGPTDTQYF.

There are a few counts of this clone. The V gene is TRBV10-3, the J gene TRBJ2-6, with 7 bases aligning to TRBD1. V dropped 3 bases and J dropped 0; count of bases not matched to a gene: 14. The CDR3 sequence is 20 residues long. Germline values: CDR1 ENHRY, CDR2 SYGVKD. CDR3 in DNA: TGTGCCATCAGTGAATCACTTCCGGGACAGCAGAGCTCTGGGGCCAACGTCCTGACTTTC. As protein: CAISESLPGQQSSGANVLTF.

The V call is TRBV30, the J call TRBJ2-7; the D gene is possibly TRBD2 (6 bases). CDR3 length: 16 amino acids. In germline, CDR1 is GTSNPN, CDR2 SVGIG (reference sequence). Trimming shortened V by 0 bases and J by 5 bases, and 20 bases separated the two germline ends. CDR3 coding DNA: TGTGCCTGGAGTGTTGGCTCGACTAGTATAAGGGACGAGCAGTACTTC. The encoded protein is CAWSVGSTSIRDEQYF.

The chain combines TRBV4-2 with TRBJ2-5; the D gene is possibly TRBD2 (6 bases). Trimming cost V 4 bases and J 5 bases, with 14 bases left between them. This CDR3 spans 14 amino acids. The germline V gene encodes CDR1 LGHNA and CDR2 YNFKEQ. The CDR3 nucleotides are TGTGCCAGCAGCCCCGACGGAGGGGTTGAGACCCAGTACTTC. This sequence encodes CASSPDGGVETQYF.

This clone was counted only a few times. The CDR3 DNA is TGCGCCAGCAGTCACCGGCCAGGGGGCCCAAATCAGCCCCAGCATTTT. Translated: CASSHRPGGPNQPQHF. The J gene is TRBJ1-5, the V gene TRBV23-1; 8 positions agree with TRBD1. TRBV23-1 is recorded as an ORF, its role being uncertain. The CDR3 is 16 amino acids. V trimming: 3 bases; J trimming: 4 bases; junction bases outside the gene matches: 8.

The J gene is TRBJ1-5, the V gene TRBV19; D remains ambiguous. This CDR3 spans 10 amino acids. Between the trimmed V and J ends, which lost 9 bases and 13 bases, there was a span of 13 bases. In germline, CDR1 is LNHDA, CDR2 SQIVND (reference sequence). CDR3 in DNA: TGTGCCAGCGGCAACCGAGGGCAGCATTTT. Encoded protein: CASGNRGQHF.

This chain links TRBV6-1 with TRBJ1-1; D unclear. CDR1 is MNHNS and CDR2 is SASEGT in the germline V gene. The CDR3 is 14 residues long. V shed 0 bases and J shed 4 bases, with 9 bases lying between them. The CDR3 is CASSEAQDGTEAFF. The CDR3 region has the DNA TGTGCCAGCAGTGAAGCTCAGGATGGCACTGAAGCTTTCTTT.

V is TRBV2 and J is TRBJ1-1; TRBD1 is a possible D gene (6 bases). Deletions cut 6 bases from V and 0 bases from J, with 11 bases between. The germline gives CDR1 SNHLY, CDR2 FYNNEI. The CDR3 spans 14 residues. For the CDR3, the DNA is TGTGCCAGCAGGAACCGGGACATGAACACTGAAGCTTTCTTT. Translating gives CASRNRDMNTEAFF.

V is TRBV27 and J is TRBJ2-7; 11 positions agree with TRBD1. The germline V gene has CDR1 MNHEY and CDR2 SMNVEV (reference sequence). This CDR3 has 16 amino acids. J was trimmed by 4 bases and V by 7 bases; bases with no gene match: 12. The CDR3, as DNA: TGTGCCAGCACAAAACGACCGGGACAGGGGGGTTACGAGCAGTACTTC. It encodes CASTKRPGQGGYEQYF.

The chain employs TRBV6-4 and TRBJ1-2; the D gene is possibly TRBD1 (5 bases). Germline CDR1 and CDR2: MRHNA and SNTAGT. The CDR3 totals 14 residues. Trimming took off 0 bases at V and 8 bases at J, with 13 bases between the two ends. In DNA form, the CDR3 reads TGTGCCAGCAGTGACTCGGGAGGGGCTGGGGGCTACACCTTC. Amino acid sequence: CASSDSGGAGGYTF.

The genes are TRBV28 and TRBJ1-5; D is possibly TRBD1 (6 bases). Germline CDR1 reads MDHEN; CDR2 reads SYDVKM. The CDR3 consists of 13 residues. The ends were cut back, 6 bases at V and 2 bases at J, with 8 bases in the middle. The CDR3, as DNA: TGTGCCAGCAGGGACAGTGGCAATCAGCCCCAGCATTTT. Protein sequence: CASRDSGNQPQHF.

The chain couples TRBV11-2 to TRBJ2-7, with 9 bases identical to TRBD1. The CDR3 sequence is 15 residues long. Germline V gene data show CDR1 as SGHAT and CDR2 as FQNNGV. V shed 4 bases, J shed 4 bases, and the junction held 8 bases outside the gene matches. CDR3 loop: CASSYQQGAPYEQYF. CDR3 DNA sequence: TGTGCCAGCAGCTACCAACAGGGGGCCCCGTACGAGCAGTACTTC.

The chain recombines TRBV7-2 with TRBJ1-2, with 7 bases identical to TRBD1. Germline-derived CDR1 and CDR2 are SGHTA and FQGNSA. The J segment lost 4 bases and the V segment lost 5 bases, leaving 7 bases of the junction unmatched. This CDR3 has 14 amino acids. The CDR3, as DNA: TGTGCCAGCAGCCCTAGGACAGGAAGCTATGGCTACACCTTC. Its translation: CASSPRTGSYGYTF.

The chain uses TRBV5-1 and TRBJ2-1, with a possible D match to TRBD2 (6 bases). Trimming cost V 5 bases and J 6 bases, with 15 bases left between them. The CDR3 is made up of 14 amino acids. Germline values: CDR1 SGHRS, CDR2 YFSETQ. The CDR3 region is CASSRRDTVNEQFF. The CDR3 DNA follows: TGCGCCAGCAGTAGGCGGGATACGGTCAATGAGCAGTTCTTC.

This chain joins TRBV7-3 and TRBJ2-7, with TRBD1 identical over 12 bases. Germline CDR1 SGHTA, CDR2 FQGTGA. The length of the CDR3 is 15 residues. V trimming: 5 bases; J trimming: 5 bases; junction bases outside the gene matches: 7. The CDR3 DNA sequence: TGTGCCAGCAGCCCCTCGGGACAGGGGGCCGACGAGCAGTACTTC. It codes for CASSPSGQGADEQYF.

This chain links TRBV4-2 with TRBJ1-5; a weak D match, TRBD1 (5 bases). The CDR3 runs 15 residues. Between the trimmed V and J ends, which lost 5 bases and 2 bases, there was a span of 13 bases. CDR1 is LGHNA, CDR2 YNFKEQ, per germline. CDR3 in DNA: TGTGCCAGCAGCGCGCGGGACGGGGGCAATCAGCCCCAGCATTTT. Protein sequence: CASSARDGGNQPQHF.

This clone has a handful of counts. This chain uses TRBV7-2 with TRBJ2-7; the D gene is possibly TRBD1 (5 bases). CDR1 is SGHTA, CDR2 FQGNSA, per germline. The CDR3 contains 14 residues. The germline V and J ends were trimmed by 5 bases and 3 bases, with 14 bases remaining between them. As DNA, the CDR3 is TGTGCCAGCAGCCCAGACAGAATTAGCTACGAGCAGTACTTC. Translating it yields CASSPDRISYEQYF.

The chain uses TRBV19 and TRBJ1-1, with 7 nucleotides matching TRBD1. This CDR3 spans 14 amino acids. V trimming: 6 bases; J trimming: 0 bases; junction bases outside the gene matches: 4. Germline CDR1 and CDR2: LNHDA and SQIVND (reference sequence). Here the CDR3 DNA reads TGTGCCAGTAGAGGGGGCAGCATGAACACTGAAGCTTTCTTT. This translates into CASRGGSMNTEAFF.

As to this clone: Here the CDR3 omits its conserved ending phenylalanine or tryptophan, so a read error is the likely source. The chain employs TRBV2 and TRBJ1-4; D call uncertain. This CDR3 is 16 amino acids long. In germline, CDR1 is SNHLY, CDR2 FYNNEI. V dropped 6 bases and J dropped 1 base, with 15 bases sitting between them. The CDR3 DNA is TGTGCCAGCAGGGTTTCTTTCAGTATAACTAATGAAAAACTGTTTGTT. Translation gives CASRVSFSITNEKLFV.

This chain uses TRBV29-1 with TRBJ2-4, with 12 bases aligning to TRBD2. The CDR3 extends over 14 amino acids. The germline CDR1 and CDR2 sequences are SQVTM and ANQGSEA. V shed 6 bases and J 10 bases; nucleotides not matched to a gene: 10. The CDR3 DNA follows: TGCAGCGTCAGCCGACTAGCGGGAGAAGGAATTCAGTACTTC. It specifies CSVSRLAGEGIQYF.